A selection of T cell receptor beta chains follows, all from one sample in a study of cytomegalovirus exposure and HLA in healthy donors. Assay: immunoSEQ multiplex PCR; the TCRdb copy retains only in-frame clones and omits some. The sample consists of 80,000 or so clones, approximately 70% of them appearing once. Sample: PBMCs. The receptors derive from a woman aged 40 to 50 in good health and CMV-seropositive. The CDR3 runs from the conserved cysteine through the conserved F or W.

length,V,CDR3
15,TRBV5-1,CASRPGLAGTGELFF
15,TRBV27,CASSLTGSLGNTIYF
16,TRBV7-9,CASSLGDRGPVEKLFF
15,TRBV6-1,CASSSRQATNEKLFF
18,TRBV7-9,CASSPGQGGRPTNEKLFF
13,TRBV7-2,CASSFRRNQPQHF
14,TRBV6-5,CASSIRTGTDTQYF
17,TRBV7-3,CASSLRGYGRDTGELFF
16,TRBV5-5,CASSLAGVFDTGELFF
15,TRBV7-2,CASSQGQHQGSEQYF
13,TRBV18,CASSKLASDTQYF
17,TRBV30,CAWSPFYQRTAVYEQYF
16,TRBV4-2,CASSQGWTLMNTEAFF
15,TRBV5-1,CASSLLAGTNNEQFF
14,TRBV6-1,CASSDSGEVWGYTF
16,TRBV4-3,CASSQEGAWGNEKLFF
15,TRBV7-9,CASSLRLDETYEQYF
15,TRBV19,CASSKHSQGDYGYTF
14,TRBV11-2,CASSLAGSGNTIYF
16,TRBV10-2,CASSESFSGGGYEQYF
13,TRBV5-6,CASSPGQGDGYTF
16,TRBV7-9,CASSAASGTGSSPLHF
13,TRBV28,CASKGGSNYGYTF
13,TRBV9,CASSVDRDTEAFF
14,TRBV29-1,CSVATSGGRETQYF
16,TRBV19,CASSRTSGRAGIEQFF
15,TRBV7-2,CASSLDTHRGETQYF
15,TRBV7-2,CASSPTSGHTDTQYF
15,TRBV4-2,CASSQDYRRESEQYF
15,TRBV5-1,CASSPAGGSLRAVDF
15,TRBV6-5,CASSKPGGPYNEQFF
15,TRBV27,CASSPRQGYHTEAFF
14,TRBV18,CASSPTGTNTEAFF
15,TRBV5-1,CASSPGQISTDTQYF
16,TRBV6-1,CASSDPGFPYNSPLHF
13,TRBV7-2,CASSLGGSGELFF
16,TRBV5-1,CASSLGQGIAKNIQYF
14,TRBV7-9,CASRLGGGTDTQYF
13,TRBV6-1,CASSSQEQETQYF
16,TRBV28,CASSPAQGGGAYGYTF
18,TRBV28,CASSSNSQFGGGGNEQFF
15,TRBV7-9,CASSTSTGATWGYTF
16,TRBV4-1,CASSQNRDRGIQPQHF
15,TRBV2,CASSGGPISNTEAFF
11,TRBV5-6,CASSLQGEAFF
15,TRBV5-1,CASSLSPTGYNEQFF
14,TRBV7-8,CASSSEFMNTEAFF
17,TRBV7-7,CASSLGFAGGLQETQYF
11,TRBV28,CASSLVGEAFF
12,TRBV30,CAWTTTNYGYTF
14,TRBV7-9,CASSQLWAQETQYF
15,TRBV28,CASSLYREGSETQYF
15,TRBV10-3,CAISGKSRPGETQYF
14,TRBV5-1,CASSSGGSDEKLFF